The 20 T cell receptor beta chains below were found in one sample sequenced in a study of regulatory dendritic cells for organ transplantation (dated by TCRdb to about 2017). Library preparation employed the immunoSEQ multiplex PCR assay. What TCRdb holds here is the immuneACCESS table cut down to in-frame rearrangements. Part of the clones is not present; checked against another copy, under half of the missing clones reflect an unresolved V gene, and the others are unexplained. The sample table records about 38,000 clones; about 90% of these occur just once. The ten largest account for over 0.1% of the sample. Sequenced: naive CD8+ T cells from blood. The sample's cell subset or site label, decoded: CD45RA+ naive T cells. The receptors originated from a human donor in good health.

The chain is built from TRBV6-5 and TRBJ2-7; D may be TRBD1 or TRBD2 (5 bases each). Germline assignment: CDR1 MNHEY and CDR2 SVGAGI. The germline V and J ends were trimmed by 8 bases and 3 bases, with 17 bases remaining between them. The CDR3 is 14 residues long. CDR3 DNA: TGTGCCAGCTCGCTCCGGGACCGTAACTACGAGCAGTACTTC. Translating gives CASSLRDRNYEQYF.

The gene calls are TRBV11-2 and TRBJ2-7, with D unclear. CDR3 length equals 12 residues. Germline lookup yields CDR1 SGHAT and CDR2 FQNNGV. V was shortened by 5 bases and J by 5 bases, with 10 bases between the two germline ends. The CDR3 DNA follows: TGTGCCAGCAGCCGCTACCCTGACGAGCAGTACTTC. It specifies CASSRYPDEQYF.

CDR3 protein: CASSLGGDYATNEKLFF. CDR3 bases: TGTGCCAGCAGCTTGGGCGGGGACTATGCAACTAATGAAAAACTGTTTTTT. V and J are TRBV5-4 and TRBJ1-4, with D maybe TRBD1 (5 bases). The CDR3 sequence is 17 residues long. Looked up from germline, CDR1 is SGHNT and CDR2 is YYREEE (reference sequence). V was clipped by 0 bases and J by 0 bases, with 12 bases between them.

CDR3 nucleotide sequence: TGTGCCTGGAATGGAAGACTAGATGAAAAACTGTTTTTT. Translation gives CAWNGRLDEKLFF. The chain uses TRBV30 and TRBJ1-4; D is unresolved. V lost 4 bases to trimming and J lost 6 bases, with 12 bases between them. Germline V lookup: CDR1 GTSNPN, CDR2 SVGIG (reference sequence). The CDR3 totals 13 residues.

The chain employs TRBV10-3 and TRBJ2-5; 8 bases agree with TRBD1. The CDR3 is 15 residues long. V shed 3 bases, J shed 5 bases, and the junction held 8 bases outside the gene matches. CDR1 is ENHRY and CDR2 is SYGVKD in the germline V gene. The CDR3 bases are TGTGCCATCAGTGAAGAGGCAGGGGGCTTTGAGACCCAGTACTTC. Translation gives CAISEEAGGFETQYF.

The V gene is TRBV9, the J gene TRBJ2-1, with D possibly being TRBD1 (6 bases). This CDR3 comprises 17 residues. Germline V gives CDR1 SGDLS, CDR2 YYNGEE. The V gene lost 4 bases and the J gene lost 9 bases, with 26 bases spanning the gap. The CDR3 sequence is CASSSSPGRGDLGEQFF. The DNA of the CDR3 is TGTGCCAGCAGCTCCTCCCCGGGCAGGGGTGATTTGGGTGAGCAGTTCTTC.

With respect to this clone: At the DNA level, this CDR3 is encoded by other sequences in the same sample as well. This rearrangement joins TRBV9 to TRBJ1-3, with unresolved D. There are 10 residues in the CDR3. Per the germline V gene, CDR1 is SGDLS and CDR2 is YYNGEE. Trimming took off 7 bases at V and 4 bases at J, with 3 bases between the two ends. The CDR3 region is CASGGNTIYF. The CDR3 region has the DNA TGTGCCAGCGGAGGAAACACCATATATTTT. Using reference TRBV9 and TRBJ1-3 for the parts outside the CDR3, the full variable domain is DSGVTQTPKHLITATGQRVTLRCSPRSGDLSVYWYQQSLDQGLQFLIQYYNGEERAKGNILERFSAQQFPDLHSELNLSSLELGDSALYFCASGGNTIYFGEGSWLTVV.

CDR3 sequence: CASSPGLGPYEQYF. As DNA, the CDR3 is TGTGCCAGCAGCCCGGGTCTAGGCCCCTACGAGCAGTACTTC. This chain joins TRBV7-3 and TRBJ2-7, with D unclear. V lost 5 bases to trimming and J lost 2 bases, with 13 bases between them. The V gene's germline CDR1 is SGHTA and CDR2 FQGTGA. The CDR3 covers 14 residues.

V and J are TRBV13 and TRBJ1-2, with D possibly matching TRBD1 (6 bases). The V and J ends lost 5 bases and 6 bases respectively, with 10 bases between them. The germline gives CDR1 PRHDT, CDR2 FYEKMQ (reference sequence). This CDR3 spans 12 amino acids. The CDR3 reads CASSIYRDGYTF. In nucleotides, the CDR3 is TGTGCCAGCAGCATATACAGGGATGGCTACACCTTC. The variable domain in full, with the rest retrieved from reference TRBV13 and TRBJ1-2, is AAGVIQSPRHLIKEKRETATLKCYPIPRHDTVYWYQQGPGQDPQFLISFYEKMQSDKGSIPDRFSAQQFSDYHSELNMSSLELGDSALYFCASSIYRDGYTFGSGTRLTVV.

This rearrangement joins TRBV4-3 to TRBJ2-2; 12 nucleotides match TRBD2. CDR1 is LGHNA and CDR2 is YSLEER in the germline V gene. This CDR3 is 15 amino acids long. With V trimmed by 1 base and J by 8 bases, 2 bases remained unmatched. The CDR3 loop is CASSQGLAGEGELFF. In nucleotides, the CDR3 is TGCGCCAGCAGCCAAGGACTAGCGGGGGAGGGGGAGCTGTTTTTT.

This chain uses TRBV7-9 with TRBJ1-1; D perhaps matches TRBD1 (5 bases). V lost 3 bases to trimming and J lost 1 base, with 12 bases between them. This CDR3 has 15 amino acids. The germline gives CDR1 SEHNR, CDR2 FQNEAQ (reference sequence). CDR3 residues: CASSLASGKNTEAFF. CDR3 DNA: TGTGCCAGCAGCTTGGCGTCAGGGAAGAACACTGAAGCTTTCTTT.

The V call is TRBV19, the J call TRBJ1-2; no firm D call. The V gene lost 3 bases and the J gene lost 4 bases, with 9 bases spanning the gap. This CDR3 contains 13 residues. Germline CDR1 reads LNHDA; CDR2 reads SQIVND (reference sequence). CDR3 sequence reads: CASSMTALYGYTF. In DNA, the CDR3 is TGTGCCAGTAGTATGACTGCCCTCTATGGCTACACCTTC.

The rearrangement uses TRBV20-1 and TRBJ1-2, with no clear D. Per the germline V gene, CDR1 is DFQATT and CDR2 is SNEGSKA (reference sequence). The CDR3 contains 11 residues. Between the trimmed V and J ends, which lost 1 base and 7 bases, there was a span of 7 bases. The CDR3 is CSARVAGGYTF. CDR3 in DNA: TGCAGTGCTAGAGTCGCAGGTGGCTACACCTTC.

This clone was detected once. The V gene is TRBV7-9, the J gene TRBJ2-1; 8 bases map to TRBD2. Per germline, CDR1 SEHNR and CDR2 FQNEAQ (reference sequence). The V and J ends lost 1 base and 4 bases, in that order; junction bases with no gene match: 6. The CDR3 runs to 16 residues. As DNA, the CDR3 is TGTGCCAGCAGCTTAGTAGCGGGACATCAATACAATGAGCAGTTCTTC. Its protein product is CASSLVAGHQYNEQFF.

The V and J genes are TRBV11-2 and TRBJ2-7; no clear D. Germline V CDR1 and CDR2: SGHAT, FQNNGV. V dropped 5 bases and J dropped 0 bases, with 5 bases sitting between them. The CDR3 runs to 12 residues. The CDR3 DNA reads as TGTGCCAGCAGCCCCACCTCCTACGAGCAGTACTTC. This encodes CASSPTSYEQYF.

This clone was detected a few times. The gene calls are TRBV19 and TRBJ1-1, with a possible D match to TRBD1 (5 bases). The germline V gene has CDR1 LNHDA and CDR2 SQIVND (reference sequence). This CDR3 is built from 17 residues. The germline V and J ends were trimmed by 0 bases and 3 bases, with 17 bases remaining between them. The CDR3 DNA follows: TGTGCCAGTAGTATAGACAAAGGCCAGGGACCCCACACTGAAGCTTTCTTT. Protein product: CASSIDKGQGPHTEAFF.

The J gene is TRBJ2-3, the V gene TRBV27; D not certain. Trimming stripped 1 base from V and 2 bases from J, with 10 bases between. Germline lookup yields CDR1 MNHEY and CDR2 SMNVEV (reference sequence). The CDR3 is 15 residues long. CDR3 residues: CASSLLVGATDTQYF. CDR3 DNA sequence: TGTGCCAGCAGTTTATTAGTAGGCGCCACAGATACGCAGTATTTT.

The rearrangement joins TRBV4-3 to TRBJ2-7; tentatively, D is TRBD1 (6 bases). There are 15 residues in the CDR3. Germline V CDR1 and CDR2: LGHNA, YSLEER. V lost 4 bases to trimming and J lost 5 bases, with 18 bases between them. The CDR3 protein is CASSRLDGQSDEQYF. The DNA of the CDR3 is TGCGCCAGCAGCCGACTCGATGGACAGTCGGACGAGCAGTACTTC.

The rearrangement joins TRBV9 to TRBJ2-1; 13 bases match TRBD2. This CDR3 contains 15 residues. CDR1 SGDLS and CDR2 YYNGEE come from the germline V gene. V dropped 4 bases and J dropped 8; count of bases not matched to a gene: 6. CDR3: CASSSTSGRAYEQFF. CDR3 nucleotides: TGTGCCAGCAGCTCTACTAGCGGGAGGGCCTATGAGCAGTTCTTC.

The CDR3 reads CASSGQKAIYGYTF. Here the CDR3 DNA reads TGTGCCAGCAGCGGACAAAAAGCTATTTATGGCTACACCTTC. The chain couples TRBV9 to TRBJ1-2, with D uncertain. The CDR3 spans 14 residues. CDR1 and CDR2 from the germline V gene are SGDLS and YYNGEE. The ends were cut back, 3 bases at V and 5 bases at J, with 14 bases in the middle.